One and the same sample provided the 30 T cell receptor beta chains below, sequenced in a study of blood T cell repertoires in COVID-19. Generated by immunoSEQ multiplex PCR, the TCRdb table keeps only in-frame clones and is missing some. The sample includes 150,000 to 200,000 clones, approximately 83% seen only once; the top ten take roughly 1.4%. Material for sequencing was peripheral blood. These receptors came from a human donor in a cohort sampled during active COVID-19.

The chain carries TRBV5-6 and TRBJ1-1; 9 bases fit TRBD1. Germline CDR1 is SGHDT and CDR2 is YYEEEE. Unmatched junction bases numbered 4, after V lost 0 bases and J lost 4 bases. CDR3 length equals 15 residues. CDR3 amino acids: CASSLGDRAGTEAFF. CDR3 coding DNA: TGTGCCAGCAGCTTGGGGGACAGGGCGGGCACTGAAGCTTTCTTT.

CDR3 region: CASSQGEPLRSYNEQFF. The CDR3 nucleotides read TGCGCCAGCAGCCAAGGCGAACCCCTACGATCCTACAATGAGCAGTTCTTC. The V call is TRBV4-1, the J call TRBJ2-1, with no clear D. CDR1 MGHRA and CDR2 YSYEKL come from the germline V gene. CDR3 size: 17 residues. The ends were cut back, 1 base at V and 1 base at J, with 14 bases in the middle.

V is TRBV28 and J is TRBJ1-2; D remains unclear. V lost 3 bases and J lost 2, with 4 bases in between. In germline, CDR1 is MDHEN, CDR2 SYDVKM. CDR3 length equals 12 residues. CDR3 sequence (DNA): TGTGCCAGCAGTTTCCTGAACTATGGCTACACCTTC. As protein: CASSFLNYGYTF.

The chain combines TRBV6-6 with TRBJ2-2; D might be TRBD1 (5 bases). The V and J ends lost 5 bases and 2 bases respectively, with 9 bases between them. This CDR3 is built from 14 residues. Germline assignment: CDR1 MNHNY and CDR2 SVGAGI (reference sequence). As DNA, the CDR3 is TGTGCCAGCAGTGGGGCGCAAAACACCGGGGAGCTGTTTTTT. Translated, it gives CASSGAQNTGELFF.

The chain recombines TRBV6-5 with TRBJ2-5, with a tentative D call TRBD1 (6 bases). Trimming removed 6 bases from V and 4 bases from J, with 15 bases in between. This CDR3 is built from 14 residues. Germline V lookup: CDR1 MNHEY, CDR2 SVGAGI. The CDR3 spells CASSFTGLRETQYF. In nucleotides, the CDR3 is TGTGCCAGCAGCTTTACAGGGTTAAGAGAGACCCAGTACTTC.

The table lists this clone with a few counts. This chain uses TRBV7-2 with TRBJ1-1; 7 nucleotides agree with TRBD1. The trim removed 2 bases at V and 4 bases at J, leaving 4 bases unmatched. The length of the CDR3 is 14 residues. CDR1 is SGHTA, CDR2 FQGNSA, per germline. CDR3 sequence: CASSLIPGGTEAFF. The DNA of the CDR3 is TGTGCCAGCAGCTTAATCCCAGGGGGCACTGAAGCTTTCTTT.

The chain links TRBV6-5 to TRBJ2-3; D might be TRBD1 (6 bases). There are 15 residues in the CDR3. The germline V gene has CDR1 MNHEY and CDR2 SVGAGI. V lost 4 bases, J lost 1 base, and 12 bases lay in between. CDR3 in DNA: TGTGCCAGCAGTTCCTGGACAGAAGGCACAGATACGCAGTATTTT. Amino acids: CASSSWTEGTDTQYF.

The chain uses TRBV5-4 and TRBJ2-5; D remains ambiguous. This CDR3 has 14 residues. Trimming pared 6 bases from V and 1 base from J, leaving 13 bases between. Germline assignment: CDR1 SGHNT and CDR2 YYREEE (reference sequence). Here the CDR3 DNA reads TGTGCCAGCACCTTCGGGTCGGGCCAAGAGACCCAGTACTTC. It specifies CASTFGSGQETQYF.

The chain uses TRBV3-1 (or the pseudogene TRBV3-2) and TRBJ2-7, with D perhaps TRBD1 (6 bases). V was pared by 3 bases and J by 7 bases, with 19 bases between. The CDR3 sequence is 15 residues long. In germline, CDR1 is LGHDT, CDR2 YNNKEL (reference sequence). The CDR3: CASSHGGQSKREQYF. Written as DNA, the CDR3 is TGTGCCAGCAGCCATGGAGGACAGTCGAAACGGGAGCAGTACTTC.

The DNA of the CDR3 is TGTGCCAGCAGTTCCCCCGGGGGTGGTTTAGAGCAGTACTTC. Translation: CASSSPGGGLEQYF. The chain is built from TRBV28 and TRBJ2-7; D perhaps matches TRBD2 (6 bases). CDR1 and CDR2 (germline): MDHEN, SYDVKM. This CDR3 spans 14 amino acids. V lost 4 bases to trimming and J lost 7 bases, with 17 bases between them.

The V call is TRBV4-3, the J call TRBJ2-7; 12 bases line up with TRBD2. The CDR3 loop spans 15 amino acids. J lost 4 bases, V lost 0 bases, and 1 base had no gene match. CDR1 and CDR2 (germline): LGHNA, YSLEER. CDR3 nucleotide sequence: TGCGCCAGCAGCCAAGATCTAGCGGGGGGGTACGAGCAGTACTTC. Translated: CASSQDLAGGYEQYF.

V and J are TRBV9 and TRBJ2-2, with 11 bases matching TRBD1. The trim removed 0 bases at V and 7 bases at J, leaving 8 bases unmatched. The CDR3 has 17 residues. Germline assignment: CDR1 SGDLS and CDR2 YYNGEE. Here the CDR3 DNA reads TGTGCCAGCAGCGTAGCCGGGACAGGGGGAAAAGTCGGGGAGCTGTTTTTT. It codes for CASSVAGTGGKVGELFF.

J is TRBJ2-7 and V is TRBV12-3 or TRBV12-4; 7 positions agree with TRBD1. Losses at the gene ends were 8 bases for V and 7 bases for J; bases not matched to a gene: 11. This CDR3 is 13 amino acids long. The CDR3 sequence is CASEGTDAREQYF. CDR3 in DNA: TGTGCCAGCGAGGGGACAGACGCTAGAGAGCAGTACTTC.

This chain connects TRBV7-9 to TRBJ2-3; 7 nucleotides agree with TRBD2. The CDR3 runs to 16 residues. CDR1 and CDR2 (germline): SEHNR, FQNEAQ (reference sequence). V dropped 4 bases and J dropped 3; count of bases not matched to a gene: 10. CDR3 nucleotides: TGTGCCAGCAGCTCTCGGGGCGGGAGAGTTACAGATACGCAGTATTTT. Its translation: CASSSRGGRVTDTQYF.

The chain carries TRBV7-2 and TRBJ2-7, with TRBD2 identical over 11 bases. V lost 5 bases and J lost 6; bases outside the gene matches: 6. The length of the CDR3 is 14 residues. Germline CDR1 reads SGHTA; CDR2 reads FQGNSA. The CDR3 bases are TGTGCCAGCAGCCTCGGGACTAGCGGAGGCGAGCAGTACTTC. Translation: CASSLGTSGGEQYF.

This clone showed up just a few times. The rearrangement uses TRBV9 and TRBJ1-6; D remains ambiguous. CDR3 size: 16 residues. The germline V gene has CDR1 SGDLS and CDR2 YYNGEE. The ends were cut back, 0 bases at V and 0 bases at J, with 7 bases in the middle. The CDR3 loop reads CASSVATSSYNSPLHF. The CDR3 DNA reads TGTGCCAGCAGCGTAGCTACGAGCTCCTATAATTCACCCCTCCACTTT.

The rearrangement joins TRBV7-2 to TRBJ2-2; TRBD1 aligns across 8 bases. CDR1 is SGHTA and CDR2 is FQGNSA in the germline V gene. The CDR3 contains 17 residues. The V gene end was trimmed by 5 bases and the J gene end by 0 bases; junction bases not matched to a gene: 8. CDR3 in amino acids: CASSDRGRTANTGELFF. Written as DNA, the CDR3 is TGTGCCAGCAGCGACAGGGGAAGGACCGCGAACACCGGGGAGCTGTTTTTT.

This clone showed up just a few times. The identical CDR3 is also encoded by other nucleotide sequences in the sample. The rearrangement uses TRBV27 and TRBJ1-1, with no clear D. The V and J ends lost 5 bases and 1 base respectively, with 8 bases between them. This CDR3 spans 13 amino acids. Germline-derived CDR1 and CDR2 are MNHEY and SMNVEV (reference sequence). CDR3 bases: TGTGCCAGCAGTCTTCCGGGGAACACTGAAGCTTTCTTT. Protein product: CASSLPGNTEAFF.

In its sample, this clone was seen once. The chain employs TRBV27 and TRBJ1-5; D uncertain. V lost 3 bases and J 4 bases, leaving 4 bases between the germline ends. CDR3 length: 12 amino acids. The germline V gene encodes CDR1 MNHEY and CDR2 SMNVEV (reference sequence). The chain's CDR3 is CASSFQNQPQHF. In DNA form, the CDR3 reads TGTGCCAGCAGTTTCCAGAATCAGCCCCAGCATTTT.

This clone was found a few times. This chain joins TRBV7-2 and TRBJ1-1; 8 bases align to TRBD1. Looked up from germline, CDR1 is SGHTA and CDR2 is FQGNSA. Unmatched junction bases numbered 3, after V lost 2 bases and J lost 1 base. The CDR3 contains 15 residues. The CDR3 protein is CASSLQGAQNTEAFF. Here the CDR3 DNA reads TGTGCCAGCAGCTTACAGGGGGCGCAGAACACTGAAGCTTTCTTT. Complete variable domain (other parts from reference TRBV7-2 and TRBJ1-1): GAGVSQSPSNKVTEKGKDVELRCDPISGHTALYWYRQSLGQGLEFLIYFQGNSAPDKSGLPSDRFSAERTGGSVSTLTIQRTQQEDSAVYLCASSLQGAQNTEAFFGQGTRLTVV.

The chain has TRBV19 and TRBJ1-5; D not resolved. V lost 1 base, J lost 1 base, and 11 bases lay in between. From germline, CDR1 is LNHDA and CDR2 SQIVND (reference sequence). The CDR3 contains 16 residues. The CDR3 here is CASSIGRRVSNQPQHF. The CDR3 coding sequence is TGTGCCAGTAGTATAGGGCGTCGGGTGAGCAATCAGCCCCAGCATTTT. The full variable domain, in which reference TRBV19 and TRBJ1-5 provide the parts outside the CDR3, is DGGITQSPKYLFRKEGQNVTLSCEQNLNHDAMYWYRQDPGQGLRLIYYSQIVNDFQKGDIAEGYSVSREKKESFPLTVTSAQKNPTAFYLCASSIGRRVSNQPQHFGDGTRLSIL.

The rearrangement links TRBV10-2 to TRBJ2-2; D perhaps matches TRBD2 (5 bases). Germline assignment: CDR1 WSHSY and CDR2 SAAADI. This CDR3 comprises 14 residues. V was shortened by 0 bases and J by 6 bases, with 8 bases between the two germline ends. CDR3 amino acids: CASSESGKPGELFF. The CDR3 nucleotides are TGCGCCAGCAGTGAGTCCGGGAAACCCGGGGAGCTGTTTTTT.

This clone was found once. The rearrangement links TRBV6-5 to TRBJ1-1, with 9 bases fitting TRBD1. CDR1 and CDR2 from the germline V gene are MNHEY and SVGAGI. V was clipped by 6 bases and J by 9 bases; unmatched bases: 11. The CDR3 covers 14 residues. The CDR3 coding sequence is TGTGCCAGCAGGCAACAGGGGGCGCCGCGGAAAGCTTTCTTT. Translation gives CASRQQGAPRKAFF.

The J gene is TRBJ1-1, the V gene TRBV6-6; D is unresolved. This CDR3 comprises 11 residues. V gave up 6 bases and J gave up 2 bases, with 4 bases separating them. CDR1 and CDR2 from the germline V gene are MNHNY and SVGAGI (reference sequence). The CDR3 sequence is CASSPNTEAFF. The DNA of the CDR3 is TGTGCCAGCAGCCCAAACACTGAAGCTTTCTTT.

V is TRBV3-1 (or the pseudogene TRBV3-2) and J is TRBJ1-3; D not certain. The germline V gene encodes CDR1 LGHDT and CDR2 YNNKEL (reference sequence). CDR3 length: 13 amino acids. V shed 0 bases and J shed 5 bases, with 5 bases lying between them. DNA of the CDR3: TGTGCCAGCAGCCAAGATAAAAGAAACACCATATATTTT. Protein product: CASSQDKRNTIYF.

In this sample, this clone turned up a few times. V gene TRBV2 combines with J gene TRBJ2-4; 11 bases agree with TRBD2. Germline V lookup: CDR1 SNHLY, CDR2 FYNNEI. J was trimmed by 0 bases and V by 6 bases; bases with no gene match: 7. This CDR3 spans 17 amino acids. This CDR3 reads CASRATSGGLAKNIQYF. For the CDR3, the DNA is TGTGCCAGCAGGGCCACTAGCGGGGGATTAGCCAAAAACATTCAGTACTTC. Filled out from reference TRBV2 and TRBJ2-4, the complete variable domain reads EPEVTQTPSHQVTQMGQEVILRCVPISNHLYFYWYRQILGQKVEFLVSFYNNEISEKSEIFDDQFSVERPDGSNFTLKIRSTKLEDSAMYFCASRATSGGLAKNIQYFGAGTRLSVL.

This clone showed up just a few times. This CDR3 is also generated by other DNA sequences in the sample. J is TRBJ2-7 and V is TRBV10-1; 7 bases are shared with TRBD1. The length of the CDR3 is 14 residues. V was clipped by 3 bases and J by 0 bases; unmatched bases: 2. Per the germline V gene, CDR1 is WNHNN and CDR2 is SYGVQD (reference sequence). The CDR3 protein is CASSDHRGSYEQYF. In DNA, the CDR3 is TGCGCCAGCAGTGACCACAGGGGCTCCTACGAGCAGTACTTC.

V usage is TRBV6-5 and J usage is TRBJ2-5; maybe TRBD1 (7 bases). The CDR3 is 14 amino acids. The V gene lost 7 bases and the J gene lost 5 bases, with 17 bases spanning the gap. CDR1 is MNHEY and CDR2 is SVGAGI in the germline V gene. Written as DNA, the CDR3 is TGTGCCAGCACCGAGGGGGCAGGGGGGGAGACCCAGTACTTC. This encodes CASTEGAGGETQYF.

V and J are TRBV5-1 and TRBJ2-3; 9 bases line up with TRBD1. Per the germline V gene, CDR1 is SGHRS and CDR2 is YFSETQ. The ends lost 2 bases at V and 0 bases at J; junction bases unmatched: 1. The CDR3 is made up of 15 amino acids. The CDR3 DNA reads TGCGCCAGCAGCTTACAGGGGGCGAGCACAGATACGCAGTATTTT. Translated: CASSLQGASTDTQYF. Complete variable domain (other parts from reference TRBV5-1 and TRBJ2-3): KAGVTQTPRYLIKTRGQQVTLSCSPISGHRSVSWYQQTPGQGLQFLFEYFSETQRNKGNFPGRFSGRQFSNSRSEMNVSTLELGDSALYLCASSLQGASTDTQYFGPGTRLTVL.

The chain joins TRBV27 to TRBJ1-2; TRBD1 agrees at 10 bases. The germline V gene has CDR1 MNHEY and CDR2 SMNVEV (reference sequence). The CDR3 contains 13 residues. Losses at the gene ends were 6 bases for V and 10 bases for J; bases not matched to a gene: 8. The CDR3 is CASSPDRGRVYTF. CDR3 coding DNA: TGTGCCAGCAGCCCAGACAGGGGGCGCGTCTACACCTTC.